A single sample is the source of the 10 T cell receptor beta chains below, sequenced in a study of blood T cell repertoires in COVID-19. The repertoire was sequenced with immunoSEQ multiplex PCR; TCRdb's copy has only in-frame clones and lacks some. The table lists 150,000 to 200,000 clones, around nine tenths of them singletons. Source material: peripheral blood. Every receptor here comes from a young woman who had recovered from COVID-19.

The chain is built from TRBV20-1 and TRBJ1-4; unclear D gene. From germline, CDR1 is DFQATT and CDR2 SNEGSKA (reference sequence). The CDR3 totals 11 residues. Trimming took 2 bases from V and 7 from J, leaving 5 bases between them. The CDR3 DNA is TGCAGTGCTAGAACGGTTGAAAAACTGTTTTTT. Its protein is CSARTVEKLFF.

The chain carries TRBV5-4 and TRBJ1-2; D perhaps matches TRBD1 (5 bases). From germline, CDR1 is SGHNT and CDR2 YYREEE (reference sequence). Trimming stripped 2 bases from V and 4 bases from J, with 12 bases between. The CDR3 spans 14 residues. The CDR3 region has the DNA TGTGCCAGCAGCTTACAGGCGTCGGGCTATGGCTACACCTTC. It yields the protein CASSLQASGYGYTF.

This clone has a handful of counts. The V and J genes are TRBV7-9 and TRBJ1-2, with D possibly TRBD1 on 6 matching bases. V lost 0 bases, J lost 0 bases, and 8 bases lay in between. The CDR3 loop spans 15 amino acids. Germline CDR1 SEHNR, CDR2 FQNEAQ (reference sequence). The CDR3 DNA reads as TGTGCCAGCAGCTTAGCGACAGGAGCTAACTATGGCTACACCTTC. Its protein is CASSLATGANYGYTF.

This clone came up once. The V call is TRBV7-3, the J call TRBJ1-5; 8 positions match TRBD1. From germline, CDR1 is SGHTA and CDR2 FQGTGA. The trim removed 2 bases at V and 7 bases at J, leaving 10 bases unmatched. The CDR3 has 16 residues. CDR3 protein: CASSLLPGGANQPQHF. The CDR3 nucleotides are TGTGCCAGCAGCTTACTGCCAGGGGGCGCGAACCAGCCCCAGCATTTT.

V gene TRBV6-2 or TRBV6-3 combines with J gene TRBJ2-3; 7 bases line up with TRBD2. Germline CDR1 reads MNHEY; CDR2 reads SVGEGT. Trimming at V came to 2 bases and at J to 5 bases, leaving 4 bases not matched to a gene. The CDR3 loop spans 14 amino acids. This chain's CDR3 is CASSYQAGLDTQYF. The DNA for the CDR3 is TGTGCCAGCAGTTACCAAGCGGGATTAGATACGCAGTATTTT.

About this clone: Other DNA sequences in this sample translate to the same CDR3. The gene calls are TRBV7-2 and TRBJ2-7, with TRBD2 matching over 10 bases. Germline V gene sequence: CDR1 SGHTA, CDR2 FQGNSA. V lost 4 bases and J lost 3; bases outside the gene matches: 3. There are 14 residues in the CDR3. CDR3 DNA sequence: TGTGCCAGCAGCTCTCTAGCGGGGGTCTACGAGCAGTACTTC. Its protein product is CASSSLAGVYEQYF.

This chain joins TRBV5-1 and TRBJ1-1; D not certain. The length of the CDR3 is 15 residues. Trimming took off 0 bases at V and 1 base at J, with 10 bases between the two ends. Germline V gene lookup returns CDR1 SGHRS and CDR2 YFSETQ. In DNA, the CDR3 is TGCGCCAGCAGCTTGGTACGGGGAGGGAACACTGAAGCTTTCTTT. The encoded protein is CASSLVRGGNTEAFF.

This chain links TRBV9 with TRBJ1-2; D is undetermined. Germline V gene data show CDR1 as SGDLS and CDR2 as YYNGEE. Trimming cost V 0 bases and J 3 bases, with 18 bases left between them. This CDR3 spans 17 amino acids. Here the CDR3 reads CASSVVSGWVPYYGYTF. The CDR3 DNA reads TGTGCCAGCAGCGTAGTGTCGGGGTGGGTTCCATACTATGGCTACACCTTC.

V and J are TRBV13 and TRBJ1-5; D is ambiguous. The CDR3 totals 12 residues. Germline V lookup: CDR1 PRHDT, CDR2 FYEKMQ (reference sequence). V gave up 2 bases and J gave up 11 bases, with 10 bases separating them. The CDR3 bases are TGTGCCAGCAGCTTATATCGCGGAGCCCAGCATTTT. It yields the protein CASSLYRGAQHF.

The V gene is TRBV19, the J gene TRBJ2-2; D gene unclear. Trimming shortened V by 1 base and J by 1 base, and 10 bases separated the two germline ends. The CDR3 runs to 16 residues. Germline V gene sequence: CDR1 LNHDA, CDR2 SQIVND (reference sequence). The chain's CDR3 is CASSIGARRNTGELFF. The CDR3 DNA reads TGTGCCAGTAGTATAGGGGCTCGCCGGAACACCGGGGAGCTGTTTTTT.